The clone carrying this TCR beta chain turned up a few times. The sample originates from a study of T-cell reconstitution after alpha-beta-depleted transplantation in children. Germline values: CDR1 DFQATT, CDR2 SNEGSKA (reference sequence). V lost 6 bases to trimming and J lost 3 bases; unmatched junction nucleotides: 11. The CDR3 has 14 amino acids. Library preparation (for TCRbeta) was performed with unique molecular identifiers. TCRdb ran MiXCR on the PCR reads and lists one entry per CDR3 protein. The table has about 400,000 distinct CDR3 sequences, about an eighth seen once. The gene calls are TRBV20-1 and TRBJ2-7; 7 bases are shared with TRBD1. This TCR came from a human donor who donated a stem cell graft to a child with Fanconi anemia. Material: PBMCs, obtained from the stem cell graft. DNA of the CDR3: TGCAGTGCCAGACGAGTCGGGACAGACTACGAGCAGTACTTC. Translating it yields CSARRVGTDYEQYF.